One sample yielded the 12 T cell receptor beta chains listed below, sequenced in a study of T cell changes during pregnancy in multiple sclerosis. Produced via immunoSEQ multiplex PCR; TCRdb's table is partial and in-frame only. Of around 33,000 clones in the sample, around nine tenths were seen once. The material was CD8+ T cells from peripheral blood mononuclear cells, obtained in the third trimester of pregnancy. Source of these receptors: a female donor with multiple sclerosis, enrolled in a pregnancy study.

The chain employs TRBV7-3 and TRBJ2-3; 8 nucleotides match TRBD2. The CDR3 totals 15 residues. Looked up from germline, CDR1 is SGHTA and CDR2 is FQGTGA. The trim removed 4 bases at V and 6 bases at J, leaving 9 bases unmatched. The CDR3 nucleotides read TGTGCCAGCAGCTACGAACCGGGGGGGTGGGATACGCAGTATTTT. Translated, it gives CASSYEPGGWDTQYF.

The V and J genes are TRBV30 and TRBJ2-1; the D gene is possibly TRBD1 (6 bases). CDR3 length: 14 residues. Trimming cost V 0 bases and J 6 bases, with 12 bases left between them. Germline CDR1 reads GTSNPN; CDR2 reads SVGIG (reference sequence). CDR3 protein: CAWSVLDRLNEQFF. The CDR3 DNA reads TGTGCCTGGAGTGTACTCGACAGGCTCAATGAGCAGTTCTTC.

V and J are TRBV15 and TRBJ1-1; 8 bases are shared with TRBD1. The CDR3 extends over 13 amino acids. The V segment lost 4 bases and the J segment 8 bases; nucleotides outside the gene matches: 6. Germline CDR1 reads LNHNV; CDR2 reads YYDKDF (reference sequence). The CDR3 loop is CATSKTRDREAFF. The CDR3 bases are TGTGCCACCAGCAAGACACGGGACAGGGAAGCTTTCTTT.

The rearrangement joins TRBV27 to TRBJ2-1; a weak D match, TRBD1 (5 bases). Trimming stripped 1 base from V and 8 bases from J, with 9 bases between. CDR1 MNHEY and CDR2 SMNVEV come from the germline V gene (reference sequence). This CDR3 comprises 13 residues. DNA for the CDR3: TGTGCCAGCAGTTTATTCCTCAGGGATGAGCAGTTCTTC. It encodes CASSLFLRDEQFF.

There are a few counts of this clone. The V call is TRBV18, the J call TRBJ1-2; no reliable D call. Germline CDR1 KGHSH, CDR2 LQKENI. V lost 3 bases and J 6 bases, leaving 14 bases between the germline ends. This CDR3 spans 14 amino acids. In DNA, the CDR3 is TGTGCCAGCTCACCCTCAATGGGTGAGGATGGCTACACCTTC. Translating it yields CASSPSMGEDGYTF.

The rearrangement joins TRBV4-3 to TRBJ2-1; 14 bases match TRBD2. CDR1 and CDR2 (germline): LGHNA, YSLEER. The CDR3 totals 18 residues. V dropped 1 base and J dropped 7; count of bases not matched to a gene: 9. The CDR3: CASSQGLAGGPSGNEQFF. CDR3 bases: TGCGCCAGCAGCCAAGGACTAGCGGGGGGGCCGTCGGGAAATGAGCAGTTCTTC.

V usage is TRBV9 and J usage is TRBJ1-1; D remains unclear. The V and J ends lost 5 bases and 5 bases respectively, with 16 bases between them. CDR3 length: 14 amino acids. CDR1 SGDLS and CDR2 YYNGEE come from the germline V gene. CDR3: CASSGAGGTTEAFF. The CDR3 bases are TGTGCCAGCAGTGGCGCGGGTGGTACGACTGAAGCTTTCTTT. The variable domain in full, completed from reference TRBV9 and TRBJ1-1, reads DSGVTQTPKHLITATGQRVTLRCSPRSGDLSVYWYQQSLDQGLQFLIQYYNGEERAKGNILERFSAQQFPDLHSELNLSSLELGDSALYFCASSGAGGTTEAFFGQGTRLTVV.

The CDR3 nucleotides read TGTGCCAGCAGTCACCGGGACAGCGGGGAGACCCAGTACTTC. Its protein is CASSHRDSGETQYF. The V call is TRBV7-9, the J call TRBJ2-5, with D possibly being TRBD1 (7 bases). Germline loops: CDR1 SEHNR, CDR2 FQNEAQ (reference sequence). V was trimmed by 6 bases and J by 5 bases, leaving 16 bases between them. The CDR3 spans 14 residues.

This chain uses TRBV9 with TRBJ2-6, with D unresolved. The V end lost 0 bases, the J end lost 0 bases, and 7 bases lay between the germline ends. This CDR3 region has 16 residues. The germline CDR1 and CDR2 sequences are SGDLS and YYNGEE. CDR3 protein: CASSVARISGANVLTF. The CDR3 region has the DNA TGTGCCAGCAGCGTAGCGCGAATCTCTGGGGCCAACGTCCTGACTTTC.

The chain couples TRBV5-6 to TRBJ1-1; D is undetermined. This CDR3 has 13 residues. V was cut by 0 bases and J by 2 bases, with 5 bases left in between. Germline assignment: CDR1 SGHDT and CDR2 YYEEEE. The CDR3 sequence: CASSLGPNTEAFF. The CDR3 nucleotides are TGTGCCAGCAGCTTGGGGCCCAACACTGAAGCTTTCTTT.

The gene calls are TRBV19 and TRBJ1-2; D may be TRBD1 (6 bases). Trimming pared 5 bases from V and 4 bases from J, leaving 23 bases between. The germline V gene has CDR1 LNHDA and CDR2 SQIVND (reference sequence). The CDR3 contains 17 residues. Here the CDR3 reads CASSSSSTGMAGYGYTF. As DNA, the CDR3 is TGTGCCAGTAGTTCGTCCTCCACAGGGATGGCGGGCTATGGCTACACCTTC.

V usage is TRBV4-1 and J usage is TRBJ2-7, with a possible D match to TRBD2 (5 bases). Trimming took 3 bases from V and 2 from J, leaving 5 bases between them. Germline assignment: CDR1 MGHRA and CDR2 YSYEKL. CDR3 size: 12 residues. CDR3 bases: TGCGCCAGCAGCCAGGGAGCCTACGAGCAGTACTTC. It specifies CASSQGAYEQYF.